Below, one T cell receptor beta chain is given with its context. The data were obtained in a study of shared clonotypes between healthy human individuals. CDR3 length: 15 residues. Germline trimming cut 5 bases from V and 5 bases from J; bases unmatched to any gene: 11. The germline V gene encodes CDR1 SGHVS and CDR2 FQNEAQ. The repertoire was sequenced with immunoSEQ multiplex PCR; TCRdb's copy has only in-frame clones and lacks some. Among approximately 98,000 clones listed, 68% were seen once. Sequences were obtained from memory CD8+ T cells sorted from blood. Indicated subset: CD45RO+ cells pooled with CCR7-negative TemRA cells. The genes are TRBV7-8 and TRBJ2-7; 8 bases are shared with TRBD1. The TCR was taken from a woman in her thirties in good health. The DNA for the CDR3 is TGTGCCAGCAGCCCGCCCGGACAGGGATGGCACGAGCAGTACTTC. Translation: CASSPPGQGWHEQYF.